This T cell receptor beta chain was captured by sequencing in a study of radiation and T cells in renal cell carcinoma. Study as a whole: Nephrectomy followed 15 Gy stereotactic body radiation by 4 weeks.

The time point denotes: blood 2 weeks post-SBRT. The treatment is: 15 Gy SBRT to primary tumor, nephrectomy 4 weeks later. Serial blood draws occurred at baseline and 2 and 4 weeks post-SBRT. As for this clone: The antigen is undetermined.

Study-wide points: No pretreatment tumor biopsies were available for baseline clonotypes. Top tumor clonotypes rose in blood 2 weeks post-radiation, then contracted.

TCRdb's copy holds only in-frame clones and misses some; the assay was immunoSEQ multiplex PCR. The sample shows some 150,000 clones, roughly 89% of them seen only once. Germline assignment: CDR1 MGHDK and CDR2 SYGVNS. This CDR3 comprises 14 residues. The germline V and J ends were trimmed by 6 bases and 0 bases, with 6 bases remaining between them. The receptor's source is a woman between 50 and 59 years old with renal cell carcinoma. Sequences were derived from blood, sampled from a patient whose treatment included radiotherapy and nephrectomy. The V and J genes are TRBV25-1 and TRBJ2-6, with D unresolved. CDR3 amino acids: CASRLSSGANVLTF. The CDR3 region has the DNA TGTGCCAGCAGACTGAGCTCTGGGGCCAACGTCCTGACTTTC. The full variable domain, completed using reference TRBV25-1 and TRBJ2-6, is EADIYQTPRYLVIGTGKKITLECSQTMGHDKMYWYQQDPGMELHLIHYSYGVNSTEKGDLSSESTVSRIRTEHFPLTLESARPSHTSQYLCASRLSSGANVLTFGAGSRLTVL.